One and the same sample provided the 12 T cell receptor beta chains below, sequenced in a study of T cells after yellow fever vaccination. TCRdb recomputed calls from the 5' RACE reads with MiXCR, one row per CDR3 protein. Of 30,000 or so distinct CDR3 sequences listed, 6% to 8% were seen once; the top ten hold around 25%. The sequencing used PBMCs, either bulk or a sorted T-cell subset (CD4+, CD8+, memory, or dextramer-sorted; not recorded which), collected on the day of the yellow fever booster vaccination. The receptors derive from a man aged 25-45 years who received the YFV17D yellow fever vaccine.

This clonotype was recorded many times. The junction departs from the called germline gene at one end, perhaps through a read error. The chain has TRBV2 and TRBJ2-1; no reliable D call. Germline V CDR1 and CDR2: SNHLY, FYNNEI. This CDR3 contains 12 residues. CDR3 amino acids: CASSEGPALCIF. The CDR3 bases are TGTGCCAGCAGTGAAGGTCCGGCTTTGTGCATCTTC.

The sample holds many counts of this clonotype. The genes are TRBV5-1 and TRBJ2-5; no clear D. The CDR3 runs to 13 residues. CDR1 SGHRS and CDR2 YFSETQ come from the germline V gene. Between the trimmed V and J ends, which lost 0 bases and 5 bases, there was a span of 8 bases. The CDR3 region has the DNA TGCGCCAGCAGCTTGGAACTGAGGGAGACCCAGTACTTC. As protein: CASSLELRETQYF. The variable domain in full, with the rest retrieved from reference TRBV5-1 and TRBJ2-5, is KAGVTQTPRYLIKTRGQQVTLSCSPISGHRSVSWYQQTPGQGLQFLFEYFSETQRNKGNFPGRFSGRQFSNSRSEMNVSTLELGDSALYLCASSLELRETQYFGPGTRLLVL.

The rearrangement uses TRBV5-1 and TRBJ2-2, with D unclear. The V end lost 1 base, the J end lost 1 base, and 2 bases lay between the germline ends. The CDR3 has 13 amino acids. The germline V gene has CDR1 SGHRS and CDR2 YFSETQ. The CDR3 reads CASSLKNTGELFF. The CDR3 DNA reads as TGCGCCAGCAGCTTGAAGAACACCGGGGAGCTGTTTTTT. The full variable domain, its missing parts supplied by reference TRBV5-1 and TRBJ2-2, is KAGVTQTPRYLIKTRGQQVTLSCSPISGHRSVSWYQQTPGQGLQFLFEYFSETQRNKGNFPGRFSGRQFSNSRSEMNVSTLELGDSALYLCASSLKNTGELFFGEGSRLTVL.

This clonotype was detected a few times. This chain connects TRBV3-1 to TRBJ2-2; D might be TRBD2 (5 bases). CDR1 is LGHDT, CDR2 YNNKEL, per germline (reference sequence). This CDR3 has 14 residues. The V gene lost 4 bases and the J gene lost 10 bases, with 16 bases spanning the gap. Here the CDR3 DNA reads TGTGCCAGCAGCCTCCGGGTCCAGAGGGAGGAGCTGTTTTTT. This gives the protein CASSLRVQREELFF.

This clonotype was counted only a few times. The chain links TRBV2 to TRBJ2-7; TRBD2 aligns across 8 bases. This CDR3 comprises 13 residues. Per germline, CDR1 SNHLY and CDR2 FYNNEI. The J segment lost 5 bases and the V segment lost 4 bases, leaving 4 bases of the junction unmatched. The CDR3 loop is CASSVGTRDEQYF. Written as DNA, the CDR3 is TGTGCCAGCAGTGTAGGGACTAGGGACGAGCAGTACTTC.

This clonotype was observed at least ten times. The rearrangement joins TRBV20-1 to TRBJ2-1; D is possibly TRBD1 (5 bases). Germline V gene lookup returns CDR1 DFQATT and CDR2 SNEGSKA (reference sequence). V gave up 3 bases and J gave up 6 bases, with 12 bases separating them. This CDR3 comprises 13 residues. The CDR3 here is CSARGLPSNEQFF. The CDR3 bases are TGCAGTGCTAGGGGGCTCCCAAGCAATGAGCAGTTCTTC.

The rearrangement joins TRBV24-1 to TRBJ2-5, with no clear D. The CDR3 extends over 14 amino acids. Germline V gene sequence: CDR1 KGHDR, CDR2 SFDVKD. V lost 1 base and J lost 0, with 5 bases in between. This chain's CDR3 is CATSDFRYQETQYF. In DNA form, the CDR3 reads TGTGCCACCAGTGATTTTCGGTACCAAGAGACCCAGTACTTC.

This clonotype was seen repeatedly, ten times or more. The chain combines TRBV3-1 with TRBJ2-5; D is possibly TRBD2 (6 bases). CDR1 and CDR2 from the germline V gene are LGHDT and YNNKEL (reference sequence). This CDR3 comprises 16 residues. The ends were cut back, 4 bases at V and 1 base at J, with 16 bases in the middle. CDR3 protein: CASSPLRDSGQETQYF. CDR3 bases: TGTGCCAGCAGCCCCCTGCGGGATAGCGGCCAAGAGACCCAGTACTTC.

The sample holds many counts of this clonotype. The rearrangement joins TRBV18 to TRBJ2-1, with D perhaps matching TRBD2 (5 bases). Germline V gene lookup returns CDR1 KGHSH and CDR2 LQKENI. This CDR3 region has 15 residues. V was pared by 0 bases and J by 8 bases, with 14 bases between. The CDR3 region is CASSPPRSGDDEQFF. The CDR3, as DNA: TGTGCCAGCTCACCACCGCGGTCCGGGGATGATGAGCAGTTCTTC.

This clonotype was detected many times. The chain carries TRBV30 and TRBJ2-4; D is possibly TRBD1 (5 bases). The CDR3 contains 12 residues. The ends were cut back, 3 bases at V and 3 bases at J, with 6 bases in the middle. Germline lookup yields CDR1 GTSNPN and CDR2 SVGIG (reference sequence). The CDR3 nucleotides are TGTGCCTGGAGGCAGGGCAAAAACATTCAGTACTTC. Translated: CAWRQGKNIQYF.

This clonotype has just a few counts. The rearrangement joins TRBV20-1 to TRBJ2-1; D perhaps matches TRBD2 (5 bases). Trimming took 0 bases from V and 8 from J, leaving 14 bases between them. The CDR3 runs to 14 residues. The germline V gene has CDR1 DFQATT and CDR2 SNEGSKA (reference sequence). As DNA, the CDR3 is TGCAGTGCTAGAGATTGGGCGGGCCTCGATGAGCAGTTCTTC. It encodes CSARDWAGLDEQFF.

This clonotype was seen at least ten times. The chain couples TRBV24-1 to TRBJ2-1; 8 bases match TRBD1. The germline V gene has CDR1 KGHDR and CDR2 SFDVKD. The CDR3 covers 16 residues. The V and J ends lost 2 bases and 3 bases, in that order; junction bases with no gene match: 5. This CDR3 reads CATSDSRDRNYNEQFF. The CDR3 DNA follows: TGTGCCACCAGTGATTCCAGGGACAGGAACTACAATGAGCAGTTCTTC.